What follows is one T cell receptor (beta chain) and its context. Assay: immunoSEQ multiplex PCR; the TCRdb copy retains only in-frame clones and omits some. The sample holds approximately 200,000 clones, around 89% seen once. V gave up 6 bases and J gave up 2 bases, with 15 bases separating them. The CDR3 contains 14 residues. Per the germline V gene, CDR1 is SGHDT and CDR2 is YYEEEE. The sample comes from a study of blood T cell repertoires in COVID-19. Material: PBMCs or T cells enriched from blood (not recorded which). This TCR derives from a woman younger than 30 in a cohort exposed to, infected with or recovered from COVID-19 (not recorded which). This chain joins TRBV5-6 and TRBJ2-7; D perhaps matches TRBD1 (5 bases). The CDR3 DNA reads TGTGCCAGCACTGGAGTCGACAGCACCTACGAGCAGTACTTC. Translated: CASTGVDSTYEQYF.